This T cell receptor (beta chain) was found in a study of T-cell reconstitution after alpha-beta-depleted transplantation in children. Study-wide points: Approximately two months post-transplant, alpha-beta T cells reportedly originated from several hundred expanded graft clones. A year post-transplant, T-cell counts and diversity derived mostly from newly produced T cells. At day 60, the high TCRbeta diversity found in some patients originated from recipient T cells and thymic progenitors that had survived.

Germline CDR1 is LNHNV and CDR2 is YYDKDF (reference sequence). There are 13 residues in the CDR3. The ends were cut back, 7 bases at V and 7 bases at J, with 14 bases in the middle. The library targeted TCRbeta and was prepared with unique molecular identifiers. TCRdb itself ran the PCR reads through MiXCR, one entry per CDR3 protein. This sample has some 550,000 distinct CDR3 sequences, with roughly 24% found just once. About this clonotype: Its specificity is unknown.

This specimen consisted of PBMCs, mostly from graft donor cells, obtained 360 days after TCRalphabeta/CD19-depleted stem cell transplant. The rearrangement uses TRBV15 and TRBJ2-1; D gene ambiguous. This TCR came from a boy under three years old who had a stem cell transplant for acute myeloid leukemia, so the T cells may come from the graft donor. CDR3 DNA: TGTGCCACCACTCGGACGGGCCGGAATGAGCAGTTCTTC. Its translation is CATTRTGRNEQFF. The variable domain in full, completed from reference TRBV15 and TRBJ2-1, reads DAMVIQNPRYQVTQFGKPVTLSCSQTLNHNVMYWYQQKSSQAPKLLFHYYDKDFNNEADTPDNFQSRRPNTSFCFLDIRSPGLGDTAMYLCATTRTGRNEQFFGPGTRLTVL.